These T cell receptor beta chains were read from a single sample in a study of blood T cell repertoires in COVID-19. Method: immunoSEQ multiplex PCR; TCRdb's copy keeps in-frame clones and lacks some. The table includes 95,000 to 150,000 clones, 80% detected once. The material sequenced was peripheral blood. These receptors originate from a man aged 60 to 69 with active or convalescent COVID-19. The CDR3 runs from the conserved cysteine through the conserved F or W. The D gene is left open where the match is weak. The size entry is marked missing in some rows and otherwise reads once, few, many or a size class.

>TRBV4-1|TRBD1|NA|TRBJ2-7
TGCGCCAGCAGCCAAGATGGGACAGGGACCTCCTACGAGCAGTACTTC
CASSQDGTGTSYEQYF
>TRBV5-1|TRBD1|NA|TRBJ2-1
TGCGCCAGCAGCTCCTCAGGGGGTCCCGCGTACAATGAGCAGTTCTTC
CASSSSGGPAYNEQFF
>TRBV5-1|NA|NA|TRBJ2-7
TGCGCCAGGCGGGACAGAAGGTCCTACGAGCAGTACTTC
CARRDRRSYEQYF
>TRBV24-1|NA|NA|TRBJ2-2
TGTGCCACCAGTGATAACAGGGACACCGGGGAGCTGTTTTTT
CATSDNRDTGELFF
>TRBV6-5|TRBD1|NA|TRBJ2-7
TGTGCCAGCAGCCGGACAGGGCCTCATTCCGAGCAGTACTTC
CASSRTGPHSEQYF
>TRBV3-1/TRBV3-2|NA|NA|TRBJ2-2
TGTGCCAGCAGCCAAGATCGCGCCGGGGCCGGGGAGCTGTTTTTT
CASSQDRAGAGELFF
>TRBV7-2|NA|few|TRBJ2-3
TGTGCCAGCAGCCCCTCGACAGACTCTAGCACAGATACGCAGTATTTT
CASSPSTDSSTDTQYF
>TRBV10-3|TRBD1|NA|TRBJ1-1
TGTGCCACTATACAGGGGCTTGTGAACACTGAAGCTTTCTTT
CATIQGLVNTEAFF
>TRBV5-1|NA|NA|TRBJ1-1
TGCGCCAGCAGGGGGGCTATGAACACTGAAGCTTTCTTT
CASRGAMNTEAFF
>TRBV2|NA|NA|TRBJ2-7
TGTGCCAGCAGTGAAATCTTGTGGGCTCAAGTGTACGAGCAGTACTTC
CASSEILWAQVYEQYF
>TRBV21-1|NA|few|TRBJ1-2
TGTGCCAGCAGCAAAACAGGCGGAATGTGCCCCTATGGCTACACCTTC
CASSKTGGMCPYGYTF
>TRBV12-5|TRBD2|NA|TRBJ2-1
TGTGCTAGTGCTACCCCGGGACTAGCGGGAGGGGAGCAGTTCTTC
CASATPGLAGGEQFF
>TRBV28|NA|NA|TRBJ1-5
TGTGCCAGCAGAACTCACAGCCCACGGCCCCAGCATTTT
CASRTHSPRPQHF
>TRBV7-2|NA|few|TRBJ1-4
TGTGCCAGCAGCGTACAGGGTGGGCTGGGTATTAATGAAAAACTGTTTTTT
CASSVQGGLGINEKLFF
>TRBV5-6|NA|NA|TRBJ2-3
TGTGCCAGCAGCCCAGGGCTACACTCAGATACGCAGTATTTT
CASSPGLHSDTQYF
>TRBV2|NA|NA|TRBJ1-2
TGTGCCAGCTTCGGGGGGAACTATGGCTACACCTTC
CASFGGNYGYTF
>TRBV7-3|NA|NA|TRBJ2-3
TGTGCCAGCAGCGTCACGTCGGGGAGCACAGATACGCAGTATTTT
CASSVTSGSTDTQYF
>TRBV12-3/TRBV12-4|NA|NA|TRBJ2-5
TGTGCCAGCAGTTTTTTGTCTGAAGAGACCCAGTACTTC
CASSFLSEETQYF
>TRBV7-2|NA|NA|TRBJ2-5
TGTGCCAGCAGCTCCGAGTACCAAGAGACCCAGTACTTC
CASSSEYQETQYF
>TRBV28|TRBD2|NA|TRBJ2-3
TGTGCCAGCAGGGGACTAGCGGGACCAGATACGCAGTATTTT
CASRGLAGPDTQYF
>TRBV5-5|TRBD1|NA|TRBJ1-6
TGTGCCAGCAACCTGACAGGGGGCCTTAATTCACCCCTCCACTTT
CASNLTGGLNSPLHF
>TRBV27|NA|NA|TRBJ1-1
TGTGCCAGCAGTTTAACCCCAACTGATAACACTGAAGCTTTCTTT
CASSLTPTDNTEAFF
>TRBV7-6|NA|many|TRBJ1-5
TGTGCCAGCAGCCCACAAGGCGGGACCTATAGCAATCAGCCCCAGCATTTT
CASSPQGGTYSNQPQHF
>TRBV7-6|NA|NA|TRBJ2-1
TGTGCCAGCAGCTTAGAGGTCCCTAGCGCCACCTACAATGAGCAGTTCTTC
CASSLEVPSATYNEQFF
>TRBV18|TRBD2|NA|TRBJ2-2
TGTGCCAGCTCACAGCGGGGGACCGGGGAGCTGTTTTTT
CASSQRGTGELFF
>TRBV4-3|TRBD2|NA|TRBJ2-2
TGCGCCAGCAGCCAAGAGGGGGTAGCGGGAGGCACCGGGGAGCTGTTTTTT
CASSQEGVAGGTGELFF
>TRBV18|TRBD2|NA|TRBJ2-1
TGTGCCAGCTCACCCCCTAGCGGGAGGAGGAGCAATGAGCAGTTCTTC
CASSPPSGRRSNEQFF